Listed below are T cell receptor beta chains from one sample, sequenced in a study of a mutant IDH1 vaccine in newly diagnosed glioma. The data were produced by immunoSEQ multiplex PCR, yet TCRdb's version contains in-frame clones alone and is incomplete. The sample contains about 68,000 clones, roughly 84% of which appear only once. For these receptors, no antigen is known. This material consisted of PBMCs, taken from a glioma patient whose treatment included an IDH1 peptide vaccine. These receptors originate from a young man with glioma. Each CDR3 is given with its conserved first and last residue. The D gene is left open where the match is weak. Part of the rows lack a size; the others show once, few, many or a class for expanded clones.

cdr3_aa cdr3_nt clone_size j_call v_call d_call cdr3_length
CASSLANTEAFF TGCGCCAGCAGCTTGGCGAACACTGAAGCTTTCTTT few TRBJ1-1 TRBV5-1 . 12
CASSPDRWGYTF TGTGCCAGCAGCCCGGACAGATGGGGCTACACCTTC . TRBJ1-2 TRBV7-9 . 12
CASSSGGANYGYTF TGTGCCAGCAGTTCAGGGGGCGCAAACTATGGCTACACCTTC . TRBJ1-2 TRBV28 TRBD1 14
CASSALQGGPQETQYF TGTGCCAGCAGCGCCCTTCAGGGAGGGCCCCAAGAGACCCAGTACTTC . TRBJ2-5 TRBV7-9 TRBD2 16
CAWSVAEKQYF TGTGCCTGGAGTGTGGCGGAAAAGCAGTACTTC . TRBJ2-7 TRBV30 . 11
CASSQAVKGTGPSNQPQHF TGCGCCAGCAGCCAAGCCGTCAAGGGGACAGGGCCTAGCAATCAGCCCCAGCATTTT . TRBJ1-5 TRBV4-3 TRBD1 19
CASSSDRRDYGYTF TGCGCCAGCAGTAGCGACAGGCGGGACTATGGCTACACCTTC . TRBJ1-2 TRBV5-1 . 14
CASHPGQGFRGQPQHF TGTGCCAGCCATCCGGGACAGGGTTTTCGGGGTCAGCCCCAGCATTTT . TRBJ1-5 TRBV27 TRBD1 16
CASSYSDRVGTEAFF TGTGCCAGCAGTTACTCGGACAGGGTGGGCACTGAAGCTTTCTTT . TRBJ1-1 TRBV6-5 TRBD1 15
CASKGDGTEQYF TGTGCCAGCAAGGGGGACGGTACCGAGCAGTACTTC . TRBJ2-7 TRBV6-6 . 12
CASSPAGTPGEKLFF TGTGCCAGCTCACCGGCAGGGACACCGGGTGAAAAACTGTTTTTT . TRBJ1-4 TRBV18 . 15
CATSGRLTETQYF TGTGCCACCTCGGGCCGCCTTACCGAGACCCAGTACTTC . TRBJ2-5 TRBV2 . 13
CASSSGRVVTGNTIYF TGTGCCAGCAGTTCCGGCAGGGTAGTCACTGGAAACACCATATATTTT . TRBJ1-3 TRBV6-6 . 16
CASLTGTGNLQPQHF TGTGCCAGTTTGACCGGGACAGGGAACCTACAGCCCCAGCATTTT . TRBJ1-5 TRBV28 TRBD1 15
CASSPHLRASGNTIYF TGTGCCAGCTCACCACATTTGAGGGCCTCTGGAAACACCATATATTTT . TRBJ1-3 TRBV18 . 16
CASSPRGTAEKLFF TGTGCCAGCTCACCACGGGGGACGGCCGAGAAACTGTTTTTT medium-sized TRBJ1-4 TRBV18 . 14